A single T cell receptor beta chain is shown here with its context. This specimen belongs to a study of molecular identifiers for immune sequencing clone quantification. MiXCR was run by TCRdb on the PCR reads, yielding one entry per CDR3 protein. The table includes over 600,000 distinct CDR3 sequences, 20% detected once. This TCR came from a human donor in good health. Some libraries in this study had Jurkat cell RNA spiked in. Input material: naive CD8+ T cells from blood, with Jurkat cell RNA spiked in. This sample's subset: FACS-sorted CD8+CD4-CCR7+CD45RA+ naive T cells.

The CDR3 is CASSFKEPTDTQYF. As DNA, the CDR3 is TGTGCCAGCAGTTTTAAGGAGCCCACAGATACGCAGTATTTT. This rearrangement joins TRBV28 to TRBJ2-3, with D hard to call. CDR3 length: 14 residues. Deletions cut 3 bases from V and 2 bases from J, with 9 bases between. Germline assignment: CDR1 MDHEN and CDR2 SYDVKM.